This T cell receptor beta chain came from a study of early T cells in non-severe SARS-CoV-2 infection. TCRdb used MiXCR to reprocess the 5' RACE reads, holding one entry per CDR3 protein. The repertoire holds about 69,000 distinct CDR3 sequences, about 9.4% seen once, with 5.5% to 7% in the top ten. The germline gives CDR1 DFQATT, CDR2 SNEGSKA (reference sequence). The CDR3 length is 13 residues. J gave up 4 bases and V 2 bases, and 4 bases lay outside the gene matches. This clonotype was picked up a small number of times. Specimen: whole blood. This TCR was recovered from an adult who was a healthcare worker with PCR-confirmed SARS-CoV-2 infection or an uninfected control (not recorded which). The chain links TRBV20-1 to TRBJ2-7, with 8 bases fitting TRBD1. CDR3 loop: CSARYRGWYEQYF. The CDR3 nucleotides are TGCAGTGCTAGATACAGGGGGTGGTACGAGCAGTACTTC.